Following are 16 T cell receptor beta chains from one sample sequenced in a study of shared clonotypes between healthy human individuals. Sequencing used immunoSEQ multiplex PCR; TCRdb keeps in-frame clones, though not all of them. The sample comprises approximately 100,000 clones, 68% of which are singletons, and roughly a quarter rests with the top ten. The sequenced sample consisted of memory CD8+ T cells sorted from blood. Subset here: CD45RO+ cells pooled with CCR7-negative TemRA cells. Source of these receptors: a woman aged 25 to 39 in good health.

This clone appeared many times. V gene TRBV9 combines with J gene TRBJ1-1; D is perhaps TRBD1 (5 bases). Trimming pared 0 bases from V and 4 bases from J, leaving 13 bases between. Looked up from germline, CDR1 is SGDLS and CDR2 is YYNGEE. The CDR3 has 15 amino acids. The CDR3 nucleotides read TGTGCCAGCAGCGTAGCTCCAGGGCAAGCCACTGAAGCTTTCTTT. This sequence encodes CASSVAPGQATEAFF.

The gene calls are TRBV28 and TRBJ1-5, with a possible D match to TRBD1 (5 bases). The germline gives CDR1 MDHEN, CDR2 SYDVKM. Trimming removed 6 bases from V and 0 bases from J, with 18 bases in between. This CDR3 is built from 17 residues. The CDR3: CASRWGQDSNSNQPQHF. Written as DNA, the CDR3 is TGTGCCAGCAGATGGGGCCAGGACTCAAATAGCAATCAGCCCCAGCATTTT.

This clone showed up just a few times. The chain links TRBV7-2 to TRBJ1-5; 8 nucleotides match TRBD1. The V segment lost 4 bases and the J segment 7 bases; nucleotides outside the gene matches: 12. The CDR3 sequence is 16 residues long. Looked up from germline, CDR1 is SGHTA and CDR2 is FQGNSA. CDR3 nucleotide sequence: TGTGCCAGCAGCTGGGGGGGGGACAGGCGGGTACAGCCCCAGCATTTT. It specifies CASSWGGDRRVQPQHF.

Only one count was recorded for this clone. The rearrangement joins TRBV6-5 to TRBJ2-1, with D perhaps TRBD2 (6 bases). Per the germline V gene, CDR1 is MNHEY and CDR2 is SVGAGI. The CDR3 is 15 amino acids. V dropped 0 bases and J dropped 2 bases, with 8 bases sitting between them. The CDR3 protein is CASSYSGGTYNEQFF. For the CDR3, the DNA is TGTGCCAGCAGTTACTCAGGCGGGACCTACAATGAGCAGTTCTTC.

J is TRBJ1-2 and V is TRBV5-4, with 9 bases fitting TRBD1. V was pared by 5 bases and J by 8 bases, with 10 bases of the junction left unmatched. The CDR3 runs 14 residues. Germline V lookup: CDR1 SGHNT, CDR2 YYREEE (reference sequence). CDR3 in amino acids: CASRETQGARGYTF. CDR3 in DNA: TGTGCCAGCAGAGAAACACAGGGGGCAAGAGGCTACACCTTC.

The chain employs TRBV6-1 and TRBJ1-2, with 8 bases that match TRBD1. CDR1 MNHNS and CDR2 SASEGT come from the germline V gene. The CDR3 is 17 residues long. Trimming cost V 1 base and J 0 bases; bases outside gene matches: 7. The CDR3 here is CASSEEPRDRPNYGYTF. Here the CDR3 DNA reads TGTGCCAGCAGTGAAGAACCCCGGGACAGGCCTAACTATGGCTACACCTTC.

The V call is TRBV5-1, the J call TRBJ2-1, with 7 bases matching TRBD2. V shed 3 bases, J shed 0 bases, and the junction held 3 bases outside the gene matches. The CDR3 is made up of 15 amino acids. Looked up from germline, CDR1 is SGHRS and CDR2 is YFSETQ. The CDR3 loop is CASSWGGSSYNEQFF. The CDR3 DNA follows: TGCGCCAGCAGCTGGGGCGGGAGCTCCTACAATGAGCAGTTCTTC.

This clone was seen a handful of times. The CDR3 nucleotides are TGTGCCAGCAACTCTAGGGGGGGTCAGCCCCAGCATTTT. The encoded protein is CASNSRGGQPQHF. The chain has TRBV6-1 and TRBJ1-5; TRBD1 is a possible D gene (6 bases). Germline CDR1 MNHNS, CDR2 SASEGT. The CDR3 extends over 13 amino acids. V was clipped by 7 bases and J by 6 bases, with 13 bases between them.

The V and J genes are TRBV9 and TRBJ2-2, with a possible D match to TRBD2 (6 bases). V was shortened by 0 bases and J by 0 bases, with 9 bases between the two germline ends. In germline, CDR1 is SGDLS, CDR2 YYNGEE. The CDR3 is 16 amino acids. The DNA of the CDR3 is TGTGCCAGCAGCGTAGCGCGGGGCCCGAACACCGGGGAGCTGTTTTTT. Its translation is CASSVARGPNTGELFF.

This clone was seen a handful of times. The chain uses TRBV11-2 and TRBJ2-1, with a weak D call TRBD1 (7 bases). Germline CDR1 SGHAT, CDR2 FQNNGV. The CDR3 totals 15 residues. V lost 2 bases and J 2 bases, leaving 10 bases between the germline ends. Written as DNA, the CDR3 is TGTGCCAGCAGCTTACAGGGGGGTACCTACAATGAGCAGTTCTTC. It translates to CASSLQGGTYNEQFF.

This sequence joins TRBV10-3 and TRBJ2-5; no definite D call. The ends were cut back, 6 bases at V and 5 bases at J, with 19 bases in the middle. The CDR3 runs to 15 residues. CDR1 and CDR2 (germline): ENHRY, SYGVKD. In DNA, the CDR3 is TGTGCCATCAGCGGACGTAGGCATACCTTGGAGACCCAGTACTTC. Translating it yields CAISGRRHTLETQYF.

The genes are TRBV19 and TRBJ2-1; D assignment may be TRBD1 or TRBD2 (5 bases each). Germline assignment: CDR1 LNHDA and CDR2 SQIVND (reference sequence). The length of the CDR3 is 15 residues. V gave up 5 bases and J gave up 9 bases, with 20 bases separating them. CDR3 sequence reads: CASSRTGTPAGEQFF. The CDR3 DNA follows: TGTGCCAGTAGTCGAACCGGGACCCCGGCGGGTGAGCAGTTCTTC.

J is TRBJ2-5 and V is TRBV25-1, with 7 positions matching TRBD2. The germline V gene encodes CDR1 MGHDK and CDR2 SYGVNS. The CDR3 is 17 residues long. The V segment lost 2 bases and the J segment 0 bases; nucleotides outside the gene matches: 9. CDR3 amino acids: CASSETRSGTNQETQYF. The CDR3 nucleotides read TGTGCCAGCAGTGAAACCCGCAGCGGGACTAACCAAGAGACCCAGTACTTC. Looking up the rest from reference TRBV25-1 and TRBJ2-5 gives the full variable domain: EADIYQTPRYLVIGTGKKITLECSQTMGHDKMYWYQQDPGMELHLIHYSYGVNSTEKGDLSSESTVSRIRTEHFPLTLESARPSHTSQYLCASSETRSGTNQETQYFGPGTRLLVL.

The CDR3 DNA is TGTGCCAGCAAGGCCGGGACAGGGGATGGCTACACCTTC. It codes for CASKAGTGDGYTF. The gene calls are TRBV2 and TRBJ1-2, with 10 bases identical to TRBD1. The CDR3 is made up of 13 amino acids. CDR1 and CDR2 (germline): SNHLY, FYNNEI. The junction had 5 bases not matched to a gene; V was cut back by 7 bases and J by 6 bases. The variable domain in full, with the rest retrieved from reference TRBV2 and TRBJ1-2, is EPEVTQTPSHQVTQMGQEVILRCVPISNHLYFYWYRQILGQKVEFLVSFYNNEISEKSEIFDDQFSVERPDGSNFTLKIRSTKLEDSAMYFCASKAGTGDGYTFGSGTRLTVV.

Only one count was recorded for this clone. This chain uses TRBV28 with TRBJ1-2; D is ambiguous. CDR1 is MDHEN, CDR2 SYDVKM, per germline. Trimming removed 1 base from V and 0 bases from J, with 9 bases in between. The CDR3 runs to 15 residues. The CDR3 here is CASSLSVGSNYGYTF. The CDR3 DNA is TGTGCCAGCAGTTTATCAGTCGGATCTAACTATGGCTACACCTTC.

The V gene is TRBV2, the J gene TRBJ1-5; D possibly corresponds to TRBD1 (6 bases). CDR1 is SNHLY, CDR2 FYNNEI, per germline. This CDR3 region has 16 residues. V was trimmed by 6 bases and J by 0 bases, leaving 15 bases between them. The CDR3 sequence is CASRAGGRYSNQPQHF. CDR3 DNA: TGTGCCAGCAGGGCCGGGGGCCGATATAGCAATCAGCCCCAGCATTTT.